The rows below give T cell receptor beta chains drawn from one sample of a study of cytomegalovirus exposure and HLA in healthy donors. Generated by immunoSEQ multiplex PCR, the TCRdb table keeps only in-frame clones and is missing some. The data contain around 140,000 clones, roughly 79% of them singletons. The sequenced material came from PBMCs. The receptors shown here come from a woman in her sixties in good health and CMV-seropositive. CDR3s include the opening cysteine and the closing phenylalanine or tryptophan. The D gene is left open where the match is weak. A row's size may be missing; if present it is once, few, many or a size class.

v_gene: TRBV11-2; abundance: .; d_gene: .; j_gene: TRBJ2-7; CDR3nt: TGTGCCAGCAGCTCTACCTTAAGCGGGCCTCACTCCTACGAGCAGTACTTC; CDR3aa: CASSSTLSGPHSYEQYF
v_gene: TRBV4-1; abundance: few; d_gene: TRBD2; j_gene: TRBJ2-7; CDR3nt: TGCGCCAGCAGCCGAGGTTCGGCTAGCGGACCCTACGAGCAGTACTTC; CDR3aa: CASSRGSASGPYEQYF
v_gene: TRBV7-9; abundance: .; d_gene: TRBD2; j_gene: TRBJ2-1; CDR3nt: TGTGCCAGCAGCCGTACCGGACTAGCGCCGAAGGAGGAGCAGTTCTTC; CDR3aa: CASSRTGLAPKEEQFF
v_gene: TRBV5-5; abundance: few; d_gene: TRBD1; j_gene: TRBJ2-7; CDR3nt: TGTGCCAGCAGCCCGAGCCAGGGACAGCACTACGAGCAGTACTTC; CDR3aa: CASSPSQGQHYEQYF
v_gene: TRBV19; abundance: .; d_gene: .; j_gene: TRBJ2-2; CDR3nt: TGTGCCAGCAGGACAAACGATGGCACCGGGGAGCTGTTTTTT; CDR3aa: CASRTNDGTGELFF
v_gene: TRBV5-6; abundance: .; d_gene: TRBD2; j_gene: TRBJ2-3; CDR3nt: TGTGCCAGCAGCTTTCTTTTTAGCGGGAGAGGGGCAGATACGCAGTATTTT; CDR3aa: CASSFLFSGRGADTQYF
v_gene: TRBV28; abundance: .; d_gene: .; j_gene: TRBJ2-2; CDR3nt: TGTGCCAGCAGTTTTTACGGGAACACCGGGGAGCTGTTTTTT; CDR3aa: CASSFYGNTGELFF
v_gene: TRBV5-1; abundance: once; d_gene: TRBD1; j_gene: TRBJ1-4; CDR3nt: TGCGCCAGCAGCTGGGGGACAGGGGGCAACGAAAAACTGTTTTTT; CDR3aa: CASSWGTGGNEKLFF
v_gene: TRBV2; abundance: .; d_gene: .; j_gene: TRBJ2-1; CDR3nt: TGTGCCAGCAGCCCGACTAGAGACCGTGAGCAGTTCTTC; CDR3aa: CASSPTRDREQFF
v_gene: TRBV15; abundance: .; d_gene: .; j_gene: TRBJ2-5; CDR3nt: TGTGCCACCACCCCAGGGTACCAAGAGACCCAGTACTTC; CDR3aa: CATTPGYQETQYF